Shown below are 22 T cell receptor beta chains from a single sample sequenced in a study of blood T cell repertoires in COVID-19. Libraries were prepared by immunoSEQ multiplex PCR; TCRdb keeps only in-frame clonotypes and omits some of them. This table holds 100,000 to 150,000 clones, about 80% found once. The sequencing sample was made of peripheral blood. Receptor source: a man aged 65 to 79 with acute or convalescent COVID-19.

V gene TRBV20-1 combines with J gene TRBJ1-2; a weak D match, TRBD1 (5 bases). Germline V gene lookup returns CDR1 DFQATT and CDR2 SNEGSKA (reference sequence). CDR3 length: 12 amino acids. Between the trimmed V and J ends, which lost 3 bases and 3 bases, there was a span of 8 bases. CDR3 region: CSASRGDYGYTF. The CDR3 DNA reads as TGCAGTGCTAGTCGGGGGGACTATGGCTACACCTTC.

The count of this clone is one. The chain is built from TRBV7-9 and TRBJ1-2, with 7 bases identical to TRBD1. This CDR3 is 15 amino acids long. Germline trimming cut 5 bases from V and 2 bases from J; bases unmatched to any gene: 8. Per germline, CDR1 SEHNR and CDR2 FQNEAQ (reference sequence). The chain's CDR3 is CASSRDRVQNYGYTF. The CDR3 DNA reads TGTGCCAGCAGCAGGGACAGAGTACAAAACTATGGCTACACCTTC.

The V call is TRBV30, the J call TRBJ2-5; 11 nucleotides align to TRBD1. V was clipped by 4 bases and J by 4 bases; unmatched bases: 5. CDR1 and CDR2 from the germline V gene are GTSNPN and SVGIG (reference sequence). This CDR3 has 14 residues. CDR3 nucleotides: TGTGCCTGGACCCACGGGACAGGGGGAGAGACCCAGTACTTC. Its translation: CAWTHGTGGETQYF.

The CDR3: CATSHGTGSSGNTIYF. Written as DNA, the CDR3 is TGTGCCACCAGCCACGGGACAGGGAGCTCTGGAAACACCATATATTTT. This chain joins TRBV15 and TRBJ1-3; the match to TRBD1 covers 9 bases. CDR3 size: 16 residues. The V and J ends lost 5 bases and 0 bases, in that order; junction bases with no gene match: 5. Germline CDR1 and CDR2: LNHNV and YYDKDF (reference sequence).

The V gene is TRBV2, the J gene TRBJ1-1, with unresolved D. The CDR3 has 14 residues. Trimming left V 10 bases short and J 4 bases short, with 19 bases between. Germline assignment: CDR1 SNHLY and CDR2 FYNNEI. The CDR3 loop reads CATEVLVAGTEAFF. DNA of the CDR3: TGTGCCACCGAGGTCCTGGTCGCGGGCACTGAAGCTTTCTTT.

The chain is built from TRBV30 and TRBJ1-5; D gene uncertain. The V and J ends lost 2 bases and 5 bases respectively, with 10 bases between them. The CDR3 spans 13 residues. The germline V gene has CDR1 GTSNPN and CDR2 SVGIG (reference sequence). The CDR3 DNA is TGTGCCTGGAGTACCAACGGGGATCAGCCCCAGCATTTT. Translated: CAWSTNGDQPQHF.

The chain employs TRBV7-9 and TRBJ2-7; no reliable D call. The CDR3 extends over 13 amino acids. Germline loops: CDR1 SEHNR, CDR2 FQNEAQ (reference sequence). Between the trimmed V and J ends, which lost 2 bases and 0 bases, there was a span of 5 bases. This CDR3 is CASSLSSSYEQYF. The CDR3 nucleotides read TGTGCCAGCAGCTTATCCTCCTCCTACGAGCAGTACTTC.

Note on this clone: The junction does not match germline at one end; this may be a read error. The chain carries TRBV2 and TRBJ2-7, with 8 bases lining up with TRBD1. The CDR3 extends over 15 amino acids. CDR1 SNHLY and CDR2 FYNNEI come from the germline V gene. The CDR3 nucleotides are TGTGCCAGCAGCGAAGGGCCTGGACAGGGCTACGAGCAGTACTTC. Amino acids: CASSEGPGQGYEQYF.

This chain connects TRBV28 to TRBJ2-4; 7 bases map to TRBD2. Trimming removed 5 bases from V and 0 bases from J; junction bases left unmatched: 7. Germline V gives CDR1 MDHEN, CDR2 SYDVKM. CDR3 length: 16 amino acids. The CDR3 loop reads CASSPGGGLAKNIQYF. The CDR3 DNA sequence: TGTGCCAGCAGTCCCGGGGGAGGGTTAGCCAAAAACATTCAGTACTTC.

V gene TRBV6-5 combines with J gene TRBJ2-6; D perhaps matches TRBD2 (5 bases). The ends were cut back, 2 bases at V and 2 bases at J, with 7 bases in the middle. The CDR3 totals 15 residues. Germline V gene data show CDR1 as MNHEY and CDR2 as SVGAGI. CDR3 in amino acids: CASSYDGTGANVLTF. The CDR3, as DNA: TGTGCCAGCAGTTACGACGGGACTGGGGCCAACGTCCTGACTTTC.

The J gene is TRBJ2-3, the V gene TRBV5-1, with D possibly matching TRBD2 (5 bases). Germline-derived CDR1 and CDR2 are SGHRS and YFSETQ. The V end was cut by 0 bases, the J end by 4 bases, with 18 bases between. This CDR3 comprises 17 residues. CDR3 amino acids: CASSLGTLAGGADTQYF. The CDR3, as DNA: TGCGCCAGCAGCTTGGGTACCCTAGCCGGAGGCGCAGATACGCAGTATTTT. Based on the CDR3 plus reference TRBV5-1 and TRBJ2-3, the full variable domain is KAGVTQTPRYLIKTRGQQVTLSCSPISGHRSVSWYQQTPGQGLQFLFEYFSETQRNKGNFPGRFSGRQFSNSRSEMNVSTLELGDSALYLCASSLGTLAGGADTQYFGPGTRLTVL.

The rearrangement joins TRBV7-9 to TRBJ1-4, with D perhaps TRBD1 (6 bases). Germline V lookup: CDR1 SEHNR, CDR2 FQNEAQ (reference sequence). The CDR3 extends over 16 amino acids. Trimming cost V 5 bases and J 0 bases, with 13 bases left between them. The CDR3 loop reads CASSPGQFTTNEKLFF. CDR3 DNA: TGTGCCAGCAGCCCCGGACAGTTCACAACTAATGAAAAACTGTTTTTT.

This chain joins TRBV7-2 and TRBJ2-3, with D perhaps matching TRBD1 (5 bases). Germline V gene sequence: CDR1 SGHTA, CDR2 FQGNSA. Deletions cut 1 base from V and 2 bases from J, with 7 bases between. The CDR3 has 14 residues. The CDR3 region is CASSLGGTTDTQYF. The CDR3 DNA reads as TGTGCCAGCAGCTTAGGGGGCACCACAGATACGCAGTATTTT.

The chain has TRBV20-1 and TRBJ1-1, with D tentatively TRBD1 (5 bases). The germline V and J ends were trimmed by 6 bases and 4 bases, with 9 bases remaining between them. The germline V gene has CDR1 DFQATT and CDR2 SNEGSKA (reference sequence). This CDR3 is 11 amino acids long. DNA of the CDR3: TGCAGTGCCGGACATTTCACTGAAGCTTTCTTT. Its protein is CSAGHFTEAFF.

The rearrangement joins TRBV13 to TRBJ2-5; D is unresolved. V was cut by 4 bases and J by 4 bases, with 13 bases left in between. CDR1 is PRHDT, CDR2 FYEKMQ, per germline (reference sequence). The CDR3 has 14 residues. The CDR3 nucleotides are TGTGCCAGCAGCTCTTCAAGTAGTGGAGAGACCCAGTACTTC. This sequence encodes CASSSSSSGETQYF. The full variable domain, rest sourced from reference TRBV13 and TRBJ2-5, is AAGVIQSPRHLIKEKRETATLKCYPIPRHDTVYWYQQGPGQDPQFLISFYEKMQSDKGSIPDRFSAQQFSDYHSELNMSSLELGDSALYFCASSSSSSGETQYFGPGTRLLVL.

The chain uses TRBV19 and TRBJ1-1, with D perhaps matching TRBD1 (6 bases). The V end lost 6 bases, the J end lost 3 bases, and 14 bases lay between the germline ends. CDR1 is LNHDA and CDR2 is SQIVND in the germline V gene (reference sequence). The CDR3 length is 14 residues. CDR3 sequence reads: CASSPTGKHTEAFF. DNA of the CDR3: TGTGCCAGTAGCCCCACAGGGAAACACACTGAAGCTTTCTTT.

V usage is TRBV30 and J usage is TRBJ1-6; no clear D. V shed 5 bases and J shed 4 bases, with 15 bases lying between them. The CDR3 is made up of 15 amino acids. Germline V gene lookup returns CDR1 GTSNPN and CDR2 SVGIG (reference sequence). CDR3 sequence (DNA): TGTGCCTGGGGGATGGGAAGCGGATATAATTCACCCCTCCACTTT. This translates into CAWGMGSGYNSPLHF.

The chain uses TRBV12-3 or TRBV12-4 and TRBJ2-3; D is unresolved. V shed 6 bases and J shed 2 bases, with 6 bases lying between them. This CDR3 contains 12 residues. The CDR3 protein is CASRAYTDTQYF. The CDR3 nucleotides read TGTGCCAGCAGAGCCTACACAGATACGCAGTATTTT.

The chain employs TRBV28 and TRBJ1-1; 9 bases agree with TRBD1. The CDR3 has 14 amino acids. After removal of 2 bases from V and 5 bases from J, the junction contained 3 bases not matched to a gene. Germline-derived CDR1 and CDR2 are MDHEN and SYDVKM. Written as DNA, the CDR3 is TGTGCCAGCAGTTTACCCGGGACAGGGACTGAAGCTTTCTTT. Its translation is CASSLPGTGTEAFF. Supplemented by reference TRBV28 and TRBJ1-1, the full variable domain reads DVKVTQSSRYLVKRTGEKVFLECVQDMDHENMFWYRQDPGLGLRLIYFSYDVKMKEKGDIPEGYSVSREKKERFSLILESASTNQTSMYLCASSLPGTGTEAFFGQGTRLTVV.

Only a few counts were recorded for this clone. V is TRBV19 and J is TRBJ2-1; 8 bases line up with TRBD1. The J segment lost 9 bases and the V segment lost 5 bases, leaving 15 bases of the junction unmatched. The length of the CDR3 is 16 residues. CDR1 LNHDA and CDR2 SQIVND come from the germline V gene (reference sequence). Here the CDR3 DNA reads TGTGCCAGTAGTGTCATACCGGGACAGGTACTCAGTGAGCAGTTCTTC. Encoded protein: CASSVIPGQVLSEQFF. The full variable domain, its missing parts supplied by reference TRBV19 and TRBJ2-1, is DGGITQSPKYLFRKEGQNVTLSCEQNLNHDAMYWYRQDPGQGLRLIYYSQIVNDFQKGDIAEGYSVSREKKESFPLTVTSAQKNPTAFYLCASSVIPGQVLSEQFFGPGTRLTVL.

This clone has a handful of counts. The chain carries TRBV19 and TRBJ1-6; D perhaps matches TRBD1 (5 bases). The CDR3 runs 16 residues. Germline V lookup: CDR1 LNHDA, CDR2 SQIVND (reference sequence). With 3 bases removed from V and 7 bases from J, the gap between germline ends came to 16 bases. The CDR3 DNA reads TGTGCCAGTAGTATTGGCTCAGGACGGACAAATTCACCCCTCCACTTT. It translates to CASSIGSGRTNSPLHF.

The V call is TRBV5-6, the J call TRBJ1-6; 7 bases map to TRBD1. The CDR3 runs 16 residues. Germline V gene lookup returns CDR1 SGHDT and CDR2 YYEEEE. Losses at the gene ends were 4 bases for V and 6 bases for J; bases not matched to a gene: 10. The CDR3 bases are TGTGCCAGCAGCCCTCTGGGTCAGGGGGGTAATTCACCCCTCCACTTT. Translating it yields CASSPLGQGGNSPLHF.